This record covers a single T cell receptor (beta chain). What it binds is unknown. This CDR3 is built from 13 residues. Germline lookup yields CDR1 KGHSH and CDR2 LQKENI. Template switching by 5'RACE with UMIs generated the TCR beta cDNA. TCRdb reprocessed the 5' RACE reads, keeping one entry per CDR3 protein, no DNA. The listing contains around 280,000 distinct CDR3 sequences. The sample belongs to a study of T cells expressing NK-cell markers. About the research overall: Just one sequenced donor of eight was HCMV-seronegative, while seven were seropositive.

Findings and caveats of the study: The study found these clonotypes also leading the CD3+CD56-NKG2C+ fraction in four donors. Questions lingered over whether expanded NKG2C+ T cell clones were HCMV-specific.

The specimen sequenced was blood T cells: a sorted CD56 or NKG2C T cell subset, CD4+ or CD8+ T cells, or bulk PBMC T cells (not recorded which). The sequence was collected from a man aged 18 to 29 in good health. J is TRBJ2-7 and V is TRBV18. CDR3 amino acids: CASSPPGSYEQYF. Based on the CDR3 plus reference TRBV18 and TRBJ2-7, the full variable domain is NAGVMQNPRHLVRRRGQEARLRCSPMKGHSHVYWYRQLPEEGLKFMVYLQKENIIDESGMPKERFSAEFPKEGPSILRIQQVVRGDSAAYFCASSPPGSYEQYFGPGTRLTVT.